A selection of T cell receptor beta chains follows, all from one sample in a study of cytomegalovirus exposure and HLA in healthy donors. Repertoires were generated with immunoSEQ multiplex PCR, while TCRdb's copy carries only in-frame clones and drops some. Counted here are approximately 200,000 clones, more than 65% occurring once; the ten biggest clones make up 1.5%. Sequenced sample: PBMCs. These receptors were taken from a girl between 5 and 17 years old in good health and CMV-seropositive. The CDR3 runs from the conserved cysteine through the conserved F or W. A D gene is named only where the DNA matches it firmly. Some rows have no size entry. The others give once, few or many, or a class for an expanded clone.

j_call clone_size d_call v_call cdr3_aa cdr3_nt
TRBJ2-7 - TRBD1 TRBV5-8 CASSLGGTGGVEQYF TGTGCCAGCAGCTTGGGAGGGACAGGGGGCGTGGAGCAGTACTTC
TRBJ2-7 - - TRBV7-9 CASSPRQASSYEQYF TGTGCCAGCAGCCCCCGGCAGGCCAGCTCCTACGAGCAGTACTTC
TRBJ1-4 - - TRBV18 CASSRGGSNEKLFF TGTGCCAGCTCACGGGGGGGCTCGAATGAAAAACTGTTTTTT
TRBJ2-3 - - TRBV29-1 CSVAQVGGSTDTQYF TGCAGCGTTGCGCAGGTCGGGGGAAGCACAGATACGCAGTATTTT
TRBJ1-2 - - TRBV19 CASAGGIGYTF TGTGCCAGTGCAGGAGGGATTGGCTACACCTTC
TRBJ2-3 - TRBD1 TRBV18 CASSPGQGTDTQYF TGTGCCAGCTCACCGGGACAGGGCACAGATACGCAGTATTTT
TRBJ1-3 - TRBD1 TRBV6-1 CASTLDRAGNTIYF TGTGCCAGCACCCTGGACAGGGCTGGAAACACCATATATTTT
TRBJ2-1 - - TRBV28 CASSFSSSSVSFF TGTGCCAGCAGTTTCAGCAGTTCTAGCGTTTCGTTCTTC
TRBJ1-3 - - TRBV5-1 CASSVTGIHSGNTIYF TGCGCCAGCAGCGTTACCGGGATCCACTCTGGAAACACCATATATTTT
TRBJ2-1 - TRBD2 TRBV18 CASSPRGLAGGLSSYNEQFF TGTGCCAGCTCACCACGGGGACTAGCGGGGGGGTTGAGCTCCTACAATGAGCAGTTCTTC
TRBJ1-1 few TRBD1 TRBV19 CASTNWGTANTEAFF TGTGCCAGTACCAATTGGGGGACAGCGAACACTGAAGCTTTCTTT
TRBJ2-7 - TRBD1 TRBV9 CASSVEGQGYEQYF TGTGCCAGCAGCGTTGAGGGACAGGGCTACGAGCAGTACTTC
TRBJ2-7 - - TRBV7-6 CASSSFSYEQYF TGTGCCAGCAGCTCGTTTTCCTACGAGCAGTACTTC
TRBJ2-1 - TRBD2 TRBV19 CASSIISGGAYNEQFF TGTGCCAGTAGTATTATTAGCGGGGGGGCCTACAATGAGCAGTTCTTC
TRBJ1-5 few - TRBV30 CAWNGGAGNQPQHF TGTGCCTGGAATGGCGGGGCCGGCAATCAGCCCCAGCATTTT
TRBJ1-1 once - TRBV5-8 CASSLAWGATEAFF TGTGCCAGCAGCTTGGCCTGGGGCGCCACTGAAGCTTTCTTT
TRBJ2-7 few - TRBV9 CASSPVGTTTYEQYF TGTGCCAGCAGTCCAGTCGGGACAACCACCTACGAGCAGTACTTC
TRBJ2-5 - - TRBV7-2 CASTSLRETQYF TGTGCCAGCACCTCCTTGCGAGAGACCCAGTACTTC
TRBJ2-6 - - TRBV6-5 CASSYFAGLGANVLTF TGTGCCAGCAGTTACTTTGCAGGGCTAGGGGCCAACGTCCTGACTTTC
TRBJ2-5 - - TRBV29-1 CSVERGSQETQYF TGCAGCGTTGAAAGGGGCAGCCAAGAGACCCAGTACTTC
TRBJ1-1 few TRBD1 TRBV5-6 CASSLGAQGARVEAFF TGTGCCAGCAGCTTGGGGGCTCAGGGGGCAAGAGTTGAAGCTTTCTTT
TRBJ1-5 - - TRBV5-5 CASSLDWVAGSNQPQHF TGTGCCAGCAGCCTGGATTGGGTGGCGGGTAGCAATCAGCCCCAGCATTTT
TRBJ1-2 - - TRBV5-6 CASTGGAGYTF TGTGCCAGCACCGGGGGGGCGGGCTACACCTTC
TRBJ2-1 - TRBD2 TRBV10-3 CAISEPVGGGYNEQFF TGTGCCATCAGTGAGCCGGTCGGGGGGGGCTACAATGAGCAGTTCTTC
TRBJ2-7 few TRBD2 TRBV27 CASSLAGGLYEQYF TGTGCCAGCAGTTTGGCGGGGGGCCTTTACGAGCAGTACTTC
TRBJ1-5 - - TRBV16 CASSHGEGQPQHF TGTGCCAGCAGCCATGGAGAAGGTCAGCCCCAGCATTTT
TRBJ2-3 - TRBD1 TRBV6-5 CASSYSIQLGTATQYF TGTGCCAGCAGTTACTCGATTCAACTCGGGACAGCTACGCAGTATTTT
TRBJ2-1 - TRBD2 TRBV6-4 CASSRLAGDYNEQFF TGTGCCAGCAGCCGACTAGCGGGGGACTACAATGAGCAGTTCTTC
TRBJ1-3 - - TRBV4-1 CASSQGSLRGDSGNTIYF TGCGCCAGCAGCCAAGGCTCTTTGCGGGGGGACTCTGGAAACACCATATATTTT
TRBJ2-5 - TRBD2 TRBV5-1 CASSLAGGQETQYF TGCGCCAGCAGCTTAGCGGGGGGGCAAGAGACCCAGTACTTC
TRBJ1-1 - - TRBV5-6 CASSHPSKGTEAFF TGTGCCAGCAGCCACCCGAGTAAGGGGACTGAAGCTTTCTTT
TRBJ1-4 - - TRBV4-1 CASSQDDSGVVNEKLFF TGCGCCAGCAGCCAAGATGATTCGGGGGTTGTTAATGAAAAACTGTTTTTT
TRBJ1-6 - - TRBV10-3 CAISESEGDNSPLHF TGTGCCATCAGTGAGTCTGAGGGGGACAATTCACCCCTCCACTTT
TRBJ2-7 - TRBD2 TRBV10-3 CATRNARGSYEQYF TGTGCCACCCGTAATGCGCGGGGGAGTTACGAGCAGTACTTC
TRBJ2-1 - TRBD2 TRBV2 CASSLLPGGEQFF TGTGCCAGCAGTCTTCTCCCGGGGGGTGAGCAGTTCTTC
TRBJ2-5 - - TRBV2 CASSEVTGRIETQYF TGTGCCAGCAGTGAAGTTACCGGTAGAATAGAGACCCAGTACTTC
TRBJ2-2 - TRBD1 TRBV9 CASSAPGQDPTGELFF TGTGCCAGCAGCGCCCCGGGACAGGACCCAACCGGGGAGCTGTTTTTT
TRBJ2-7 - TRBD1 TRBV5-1 CASSLGGTGPYEQYF TGCGCCAGCAGCTTGGGAGGGACAGGGCCCTACGAGCAGTACTTC
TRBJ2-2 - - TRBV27 CASSLSAGDSGELFF TGTGCCAGCAGTTTATCGGCCGGCGACAGCGGGGAGCTGTTTTTT
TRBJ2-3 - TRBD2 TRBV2 CASSLLGTSGGGGTQYF TGTGCCAGCAGTCTATTAGGGACTAGCGGGGGGGGCGGTACGCAGTATTTT
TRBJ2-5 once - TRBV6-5 CASRIAGAETQYF TGTGCCAGCAGGATTGCGGGGGCGGAGACCCAGTACTTC
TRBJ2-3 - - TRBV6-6 CASSLGAGPDTQYF TGTGCCAGTTCCCTTGGGGCAGGGCCAGATACGCAGTATTTT
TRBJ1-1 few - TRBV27 CASSLSYTGSTEAFF TGTGCCAGCAGTTTATCCTACACAGGGAGTACTGAAGCTTTCTTT
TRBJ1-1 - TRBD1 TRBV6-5 CASTPTGRNTEAFF TGTGCCAGCACCCCGACAGGGCGGAACACTGAAGCTTTCTTT
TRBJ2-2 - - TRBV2 CASSPSGNTGELFF TGTGCCAGCAGTCCGAGCGGTAACACCGGGGAGCTGTTTTTT
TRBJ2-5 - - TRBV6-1 CASSEAVAGPETQYF TGTGCCAGCAGTGAAGCGGTCGCGGGGCCAGAGACCCAGTACTTC
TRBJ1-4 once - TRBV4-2 CASSQDGSGGYEKLFF TGTGCCAGCAGCCAAGATGGTTCGGGGGGCTACGAAAAACTGTTTTTT
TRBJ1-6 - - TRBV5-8 CASSPREAGSPLHF TGTGCCAGCAGCCCCCGGGAGGCCGGTTCACCCCTCCACTTT
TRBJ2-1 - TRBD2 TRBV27 CASSSLAGARNEQFF TGTGCCAGCAGTTCGTTAGCGGGGGCGAGGAATGAGCAGTTCTTC
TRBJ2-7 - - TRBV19 CASSIIGDEQYF TGTGCCAGTAGTATAATAGGAGACGAACAGTACTTC
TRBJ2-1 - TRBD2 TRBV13 CASSYGLAGEQFF TGTGCCAGCAGCTACGGACTAGCGGGGGAGCAGTTCTTC
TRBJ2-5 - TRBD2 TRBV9 CASSASGGGQETQYF TGTGCCAGCAGCGCTAGCGGGGGGGGGCAAGAGACCCAGTACTTC
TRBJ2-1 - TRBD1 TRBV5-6 CASSLVPRGKSPYNEQFF TGTGCCAGCAGCTTGGTCCCCAGGGGGAAATCCCCCTACAATGAGCAGTTCTTC
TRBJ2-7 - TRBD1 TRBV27 CASRQAPGGTYEQYF TGTGCCAGCCGTCAGGCCCCAGGGGGTACCTACGAGCAGTACTTC
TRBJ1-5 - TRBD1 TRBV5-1 CASSLETGSNQPQHF TGCGCCAGCAGCTTGGAGACAGGGAGCAATCAGCCCCAGCATTTT
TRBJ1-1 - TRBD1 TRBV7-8 CASSFFLGQENEAFF TGTGCCAGCAGCTTTTTTTTGGGACAGGAAAATGAAGCTTTCTTT
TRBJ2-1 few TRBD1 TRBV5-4 CATAGTVANEQFF TGTGCCACCGCCGGGACAGTGGCCAATGAGCAGTTCTTC
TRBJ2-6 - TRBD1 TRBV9 CASSLRDSSGANVLTF TGTGCCAGCAGCCTCCGGGACAGCTCTGGGGCCAACGTCCTGACTTTC
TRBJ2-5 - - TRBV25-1 CASSATSVTRRETQYF TGTGCCAGCAGTGCCACTTCGGTAACTCGGAGGGAGACCCAGTACTTC